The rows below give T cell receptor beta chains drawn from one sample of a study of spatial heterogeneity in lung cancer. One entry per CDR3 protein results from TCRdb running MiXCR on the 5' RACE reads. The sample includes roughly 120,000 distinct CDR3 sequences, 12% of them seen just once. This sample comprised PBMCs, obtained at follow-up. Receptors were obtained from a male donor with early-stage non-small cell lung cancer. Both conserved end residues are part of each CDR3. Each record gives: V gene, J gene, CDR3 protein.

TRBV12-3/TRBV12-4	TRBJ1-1	CASRERGGTEAFF
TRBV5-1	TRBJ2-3	CASSSDRGTDTQYF
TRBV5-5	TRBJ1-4	CASSLEGLNEKLFF
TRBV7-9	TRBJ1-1	CASRSGQYYNTEAFF
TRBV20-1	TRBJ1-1	CSARGGARTEAFF
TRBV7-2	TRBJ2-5	CASSLFPGGQLETQYF
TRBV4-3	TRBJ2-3	CASSPYEGATDTQYF
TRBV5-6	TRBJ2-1	CASSSGLAGDGEQFF
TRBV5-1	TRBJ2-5	CASSLFGDPRRRETQYF
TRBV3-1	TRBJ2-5	CASSPTSGKETQYF
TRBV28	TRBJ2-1	CASSLPGAVDEQFF
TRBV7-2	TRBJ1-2	CASSLVYRGSYGYTF
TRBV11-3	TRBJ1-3	CASSLGSSGNTIYF
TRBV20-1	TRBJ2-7	CSATSGIGGNEQYF
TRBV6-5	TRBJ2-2	CASSRPDRGLSGELFF
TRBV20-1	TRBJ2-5	CSARELVRVRETQYF
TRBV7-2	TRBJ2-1	CASSLTSGGHEQFF
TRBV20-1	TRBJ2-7	CSATRDREYF
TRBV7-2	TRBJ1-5	CASSLATFGTQPQHF
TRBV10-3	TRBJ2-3	CAISPGASADTQYF
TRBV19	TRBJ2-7	CASSIRGRSYEQYF
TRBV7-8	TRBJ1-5	CASSLEQGNRQHQPQHF
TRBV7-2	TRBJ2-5	CASSLGNRGTGTQYF
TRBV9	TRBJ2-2	CADGGTSNTGELFF
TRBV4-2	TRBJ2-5	CASSQQRGETQYF
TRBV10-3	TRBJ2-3	CAISGTGSSDTQYF
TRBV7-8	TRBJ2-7	CASSVPRTALSTYEQYF
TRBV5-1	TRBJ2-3	CASSVGGQGTDTQYF
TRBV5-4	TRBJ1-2	CASRDAGGGSYTF
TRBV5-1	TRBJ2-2	CASSPGQGNTGELFF
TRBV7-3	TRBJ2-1	CASSLTDGYNEQFF
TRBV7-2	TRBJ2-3	CASRSPGSLVDTQYF